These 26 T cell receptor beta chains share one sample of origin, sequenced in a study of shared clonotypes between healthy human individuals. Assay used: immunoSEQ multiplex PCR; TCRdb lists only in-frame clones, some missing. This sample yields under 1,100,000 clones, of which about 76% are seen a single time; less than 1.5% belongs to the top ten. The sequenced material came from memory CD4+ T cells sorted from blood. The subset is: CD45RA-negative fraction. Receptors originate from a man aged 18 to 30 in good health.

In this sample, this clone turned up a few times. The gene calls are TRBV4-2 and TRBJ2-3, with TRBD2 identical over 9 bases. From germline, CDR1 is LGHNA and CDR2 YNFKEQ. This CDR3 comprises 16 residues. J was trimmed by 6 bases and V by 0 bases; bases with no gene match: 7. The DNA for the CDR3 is TGTGCCAGCAGCCAAGATAAAGCGGGGGGCGGGGATACGCAGTATTTT. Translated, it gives CASSQDKAGGGDTQYF.

In DNA form, the CDR3 reads TGCGCCAGCAGTGGGGAAGGCGCCTCGGGGAGGGTAACTTTCTTT. Amino acid sequence: CASSGEGASGRVTFF. The chain couples TRBV10-1 to TRBJ1-1; no clear D gene. CDR3 length: 15 amino acids. Germline V gene lookup returns CDR1 WNHNN and CDR2 SYGVQD (reference sequence). Trimming shortened V by 4 bases and J by 12 bases, and 24 bases separated the two germline ends.

Here the CDR3 reads CASSPDSRKNEQFF. The CDR3 DNA is TGTGCCAGCTCACCGGACTCCAGAAAGAATGAGCAGTTCTTC. The chain recombines TRBV18 with TRBJ2-1; D might be TRBD2 (5 bases). Germline CDR1 reads KGHSH; CDR2 reads LQKENI. The CDR3 covers 14 residues. V gave up 3 bases and J gave up 7 bases, with 13 bases separating them.

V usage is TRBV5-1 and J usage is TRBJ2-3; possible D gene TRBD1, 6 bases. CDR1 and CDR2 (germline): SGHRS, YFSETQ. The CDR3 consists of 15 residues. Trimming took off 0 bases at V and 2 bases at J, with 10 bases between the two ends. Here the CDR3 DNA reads TGCGCCAGCAGCTTGGCCGGACAGACCACAGATACGCAGTATTTT. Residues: CASSLAGQTTDTQYF.

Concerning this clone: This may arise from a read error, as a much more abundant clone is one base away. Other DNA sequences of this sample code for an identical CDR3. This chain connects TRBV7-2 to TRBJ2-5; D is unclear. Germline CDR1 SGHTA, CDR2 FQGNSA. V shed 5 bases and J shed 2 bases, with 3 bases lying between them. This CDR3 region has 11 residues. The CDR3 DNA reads TGTGCCAGCAGCCGACAAGAGACCCAGTACTTC. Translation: CASSRQETQYF. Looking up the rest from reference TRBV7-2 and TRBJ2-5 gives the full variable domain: GAGVSQSPSNKVTEKGKDVELRCDPISGHTALYWYRQSLGQGLEFLIYFQGNSAPDKSGLPSDRFSAERTGGSVSTLTIQRTQQEDSAVYLCASSRQETQYFGPGTRLLVL.

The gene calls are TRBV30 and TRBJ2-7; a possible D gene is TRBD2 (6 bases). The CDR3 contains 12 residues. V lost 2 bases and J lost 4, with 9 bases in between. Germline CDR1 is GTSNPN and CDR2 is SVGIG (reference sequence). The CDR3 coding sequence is TGTGCCTGGAGTAACCGGGGGTACGAGCAGTACTTC. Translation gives CAWSNRGYEQYF.

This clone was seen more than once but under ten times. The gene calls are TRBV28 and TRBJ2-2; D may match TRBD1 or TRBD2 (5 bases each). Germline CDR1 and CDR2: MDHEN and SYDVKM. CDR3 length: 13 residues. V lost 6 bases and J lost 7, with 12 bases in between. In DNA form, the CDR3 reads TGTGCCAGCAGGGGACCCACTAGCGGGGAGCTGTTTTTT. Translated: CASRGPTSGELFF.

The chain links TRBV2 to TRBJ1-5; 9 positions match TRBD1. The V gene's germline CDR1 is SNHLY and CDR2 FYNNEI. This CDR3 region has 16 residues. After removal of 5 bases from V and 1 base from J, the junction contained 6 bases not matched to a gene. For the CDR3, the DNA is TGTGCCAGCAGTCTAGGACAGGGGAAAAGCAATCAGCCCCAGCATTTT. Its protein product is CASSLGQGKSNQPQHF.

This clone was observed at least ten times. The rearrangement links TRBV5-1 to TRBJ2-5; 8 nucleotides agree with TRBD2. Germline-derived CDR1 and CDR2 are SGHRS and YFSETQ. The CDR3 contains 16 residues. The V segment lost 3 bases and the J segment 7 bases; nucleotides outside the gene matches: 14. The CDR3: CASSSAGGATSGTQYF. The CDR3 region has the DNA TGCGCCAGCAGCTCGGCCGGGGGGGCGACCTCGGGGACCCAGTACTTC.

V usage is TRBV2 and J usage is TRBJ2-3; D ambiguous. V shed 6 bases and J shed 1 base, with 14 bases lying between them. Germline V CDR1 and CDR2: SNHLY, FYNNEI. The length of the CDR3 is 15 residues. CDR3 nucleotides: TGTGCCAGCAGCCCTCAGACAAGAGGCACAGATACGCAGTATTTT. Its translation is CASSPQTRGTDTQYF.

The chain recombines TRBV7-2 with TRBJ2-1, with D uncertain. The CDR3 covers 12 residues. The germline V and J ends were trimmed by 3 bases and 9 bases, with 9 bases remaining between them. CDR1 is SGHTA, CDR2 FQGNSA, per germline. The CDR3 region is CASSFHYGEQFF. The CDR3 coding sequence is TGTGCCAGCAGCTTTCATTATGGTGAGCAGTTCTTC.

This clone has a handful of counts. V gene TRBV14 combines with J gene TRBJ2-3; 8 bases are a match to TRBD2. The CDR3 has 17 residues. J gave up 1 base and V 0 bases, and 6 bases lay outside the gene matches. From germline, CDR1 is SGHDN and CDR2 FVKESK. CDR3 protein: CASSQDFRAGGTDTQYF. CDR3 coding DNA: TGTGCCAGCAGCCAAGATTTTCGAGCGGGAGGCACAGATACGCAGTATTTT.

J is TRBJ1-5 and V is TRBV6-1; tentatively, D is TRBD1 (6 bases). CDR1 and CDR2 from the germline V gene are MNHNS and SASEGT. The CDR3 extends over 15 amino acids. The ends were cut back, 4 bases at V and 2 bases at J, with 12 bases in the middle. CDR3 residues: CASSAYRVGNQPQHF. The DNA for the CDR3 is TGTGCCAGCAGTGCGTACAGGGTTGGCAATCAGCCCCAGCATTTT.

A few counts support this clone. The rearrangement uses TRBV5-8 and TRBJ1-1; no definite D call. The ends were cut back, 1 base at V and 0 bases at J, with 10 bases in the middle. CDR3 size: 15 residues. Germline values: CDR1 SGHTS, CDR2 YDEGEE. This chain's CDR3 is CASSLNGEMNTEAFF. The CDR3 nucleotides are TGTGCCAGCAGCTTGAACGGGGAGATGAACACTGAAGCTTTCTTT. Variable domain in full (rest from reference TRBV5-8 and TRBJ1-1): EAGVTQSPTHLIKTRGQQATLRCSPISGHTSVYWYQQALGLGLQFLLWYDEGEERNRGNFPPRFSGRQFPNYSSELNVNALELEDSALYLCASSLNGEMNTEAFFGQGTRLTVV.

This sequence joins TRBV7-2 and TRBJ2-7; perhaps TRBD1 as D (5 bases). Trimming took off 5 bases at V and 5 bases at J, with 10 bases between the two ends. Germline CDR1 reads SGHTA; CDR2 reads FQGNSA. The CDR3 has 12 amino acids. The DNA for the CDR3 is TGTGCCAGCAGCCCAGGGTTCAACGAGCAGTACTTC. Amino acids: CASSPGFNEQYF.

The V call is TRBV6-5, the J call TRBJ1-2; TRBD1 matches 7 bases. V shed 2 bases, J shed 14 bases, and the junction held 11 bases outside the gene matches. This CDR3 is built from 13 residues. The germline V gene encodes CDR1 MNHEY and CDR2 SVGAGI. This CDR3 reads CASSYEGQIAWTF. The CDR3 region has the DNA TGTGCCAGCAGTTACGAGGGACAGATAGCTTGGACCTTC.

CDR3 loop: CASSLAENTIYF. The CDR3 coding sequence is TGTGCCAGCAGCTTGGCCGAAAACACCATATATTTT. V usage is TRBV5-6 and J usage is TRBJ1-3; D gene uncertain. The CDR3 contains 12 residues. Deletions cut 0 bases from V and 6 bases from J, with 4 bases between. The V gene's germline CDR1 is SGHDT and CDR2 YYEEEE.

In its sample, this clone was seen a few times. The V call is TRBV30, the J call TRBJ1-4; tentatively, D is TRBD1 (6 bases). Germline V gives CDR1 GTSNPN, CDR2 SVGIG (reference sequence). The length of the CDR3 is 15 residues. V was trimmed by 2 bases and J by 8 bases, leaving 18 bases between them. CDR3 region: CAWSLLTGPQEKLFF. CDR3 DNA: TGTGCCTGGAGTCTACTGACAGGCCCCCAGGAAAAACTGTTTTTT.

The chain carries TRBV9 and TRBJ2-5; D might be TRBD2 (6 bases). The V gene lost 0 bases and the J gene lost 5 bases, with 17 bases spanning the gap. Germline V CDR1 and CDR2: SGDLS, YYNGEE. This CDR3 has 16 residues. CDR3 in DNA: TGTGCCAGCAGCGTAGGGGTAGGAGGGACGATGGAGACCCAGTACTTC. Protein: CASSVGVGGTMETQYF.

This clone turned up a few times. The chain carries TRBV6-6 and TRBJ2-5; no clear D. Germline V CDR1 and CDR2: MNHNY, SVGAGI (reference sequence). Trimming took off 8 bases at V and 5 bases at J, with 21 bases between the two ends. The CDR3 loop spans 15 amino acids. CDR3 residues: CASGLTGPTQETQYF. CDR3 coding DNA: TGTGCCAGCGGGCTGACGGGTCCAACCCAGGAGACCCAGTACTTC.

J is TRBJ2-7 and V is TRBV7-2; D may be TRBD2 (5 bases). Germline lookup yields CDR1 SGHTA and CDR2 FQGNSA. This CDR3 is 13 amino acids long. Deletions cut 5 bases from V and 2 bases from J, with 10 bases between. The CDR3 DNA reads TGTGCCAGCAGCATTAGCGCGACCTACGAGCAGTACTTC. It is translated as CASSISATYEQYF.

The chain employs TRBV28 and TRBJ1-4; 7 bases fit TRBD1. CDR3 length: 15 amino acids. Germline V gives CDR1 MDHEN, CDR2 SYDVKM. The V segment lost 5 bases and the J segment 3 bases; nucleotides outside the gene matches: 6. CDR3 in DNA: TGTGCCAGCAGTCCCCTCGGGACAGCTAATGAAAAACTGTTTTTT. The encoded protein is CASSPLGTANEKLFF. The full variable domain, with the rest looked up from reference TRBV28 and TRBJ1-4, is DVKVTQSSRYLVKRTGEKVFLECVQDMDHENMFWYRQDPGLGLRLIYFSYDVKMKEKGDIPEGYSVSREKKERFSLILESASTNQTSMYLCASSPLGTANEKLFFGSGTQLSVL.

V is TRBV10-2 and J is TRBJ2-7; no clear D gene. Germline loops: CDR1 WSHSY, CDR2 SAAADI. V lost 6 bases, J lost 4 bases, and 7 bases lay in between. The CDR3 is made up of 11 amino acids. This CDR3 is CASSAAYEQYF. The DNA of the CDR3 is TGCGCCAGCAGCGCCGCGTACGAGCAGTACTTC.

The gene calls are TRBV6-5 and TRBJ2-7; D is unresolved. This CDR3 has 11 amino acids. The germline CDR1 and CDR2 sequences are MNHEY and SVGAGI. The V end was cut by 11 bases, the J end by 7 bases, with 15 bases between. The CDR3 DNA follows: TGTGCCTCAACCGGTGTTCGAGAGCAGTACTTC. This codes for CASTGVREQYF.

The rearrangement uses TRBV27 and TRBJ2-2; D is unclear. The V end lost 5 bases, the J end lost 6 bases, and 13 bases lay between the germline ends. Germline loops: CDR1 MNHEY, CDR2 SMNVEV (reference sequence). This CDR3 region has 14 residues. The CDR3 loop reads CASSTGRSSGELFF. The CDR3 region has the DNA TGTGCCAGCAGTACCGGACGGTCTTCCGGGGAGCTGTTTTTT.

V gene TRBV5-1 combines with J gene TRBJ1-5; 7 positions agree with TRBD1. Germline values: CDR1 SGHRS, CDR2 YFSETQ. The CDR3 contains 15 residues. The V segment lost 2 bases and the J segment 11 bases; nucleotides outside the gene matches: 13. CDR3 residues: CASSFGQAGNEAQHF. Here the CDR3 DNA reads TGCGCCAGCAGCTTTGGACAGGCGGGTAATGAAGCCCAGCATTTT.